One sample yielded the 7 T cell receptor beta chains listed below, sequenced in a study of T cell responses to AZD1222 COVID-19 vaccine. Assay: immunoSEQ multiplex PCR; the TCRdb copy retains only in-frame clones and omits some. The sample carries 100,000 to 150,000 clones, about 90% recorded once. Sequenced here: peripheral blood, sampled 28 days after the second AZD1222 dose. The receptor set was obtained from an adult who received the AZD1222 COVID-19 vaccine.

The chain carries TRBV11-3 and TRBJ1-2, with a tentative D call TRBD1 (6 bases). The CDR3 is made up of 16 amino acids. CDR1 SGHNT and CDR2 YENEEA come from the germline V gene. V was shortened by 0 bases and J by 6 bases, with 17 bases between the two germline ends. This CDR3 is CASSLDVTGGGDGYTF. The CDR3 DNA is TGTGCCAGCAGCTTAGATGTCACAGGAGGGGGAGATGGCTACACCTTC.

The chain carries TRBV6-5 and TRBJ2-7, with TRBD1 matching 12 bases. The germline gives CDR1 MNHEY, CDR2 SVGAGI. There are 15 residues in the CDR3. The J segment lost 3 bases and the V segment lost 6 bases, leaving 6 bases of the junction unmatched. The CDR3, as DNA: TGTGCCAGCAGCCAAGGGACAGGGGGCTTCTACGAGCAGTACGTC. This gives the protein CASSQGTGGFYEQYV.

J is TRBJ1-3 and V is TRBV3-1 (or the pseudogene TRBV3-2); D remains ambiguous. Germline loops: CDR1 LGHDT, CDR2 YNNKEL (reference sequence). The V end lost 5 bases, the J end lost 0 bases, and 11 bases lay between the germline ends. This CDR3 comprises 15 residues. The CDR3 spells CASSSPGYSGNTIYF. CDR3 in DNA: TGTGCCAGCAGCTCTCCGGGGTACTCTGGAAACACCATATATTTT.

V and J are TRBV19 and TRBJ1-1, with 11 bases matching TRBD1. CDR1 LNHDA and CDR2 SQIVND come from the germline V gene (reference sequence). The J segment lost 4 bases and the V segment lost 8 bases, leaving 6 bases of the junction unmatched. This CDR3 region has 14 residues. This CDR3 is CASGEDRGLTEAFF. The CDR3 DNA sequence: TGTGCCAGTGGGGAGGACAGGGGGCTCACTGAAGCTTTCTTT.

This clone has a handful of counts. This rearrangement joins TRBV5-1 to TRBJ2-2; TRBD2 agrees at 10 bases. The length of the CDR3 is 17 residues. V was clipped by 0 bases and J by 4 bases; unmatched bases: 6. Germline CDR1 reads SGHRS; CDR2 reads YFSETQ. CDR3 sequence reads: CASSLGLAGVGTGELFF. CDR3 DNA sequence: TGCGCCAGCAGCTTGGGTCTAGCGGGAGTCGGCACCGGGGAGCTGTTTTTT.

The J gene is TRBJ1-2, the V gene TRBV7-2; 9 bases are shared with TRBD1. Germline CDR1 reads SGHTA; CDR2 reads FQGNSA. With 5 bases clipped from V and 3 bases from J, the junction kept 7 bases outside the gene matches. The CDR3 loop spans 15 amino acids. CDR3 sequence (DNA): TGTGCCAGCAGCCTAACAGGGGGCGCTGACTATGGCTACACCTTC. Its protein product is CASSLTGGADYGYTF.

The chain carries TRBV19 and TRBJ1-3, with 8 bases matching TRBD1. The CDR3 has 15 residues. Germline V gives CDR1 LNHDA, CDR2 SQIVND (reference sequence). The trim removed 3 bases at V and 4 bases at J, leaving 5 bases unmatched. The chain's CDR3 is CASSIQGAHGNTIYF. The CDR3 DNA is TGTGCCAGTAGTATCCAGGGGGCGCACGGAAACACCATATATTTT.